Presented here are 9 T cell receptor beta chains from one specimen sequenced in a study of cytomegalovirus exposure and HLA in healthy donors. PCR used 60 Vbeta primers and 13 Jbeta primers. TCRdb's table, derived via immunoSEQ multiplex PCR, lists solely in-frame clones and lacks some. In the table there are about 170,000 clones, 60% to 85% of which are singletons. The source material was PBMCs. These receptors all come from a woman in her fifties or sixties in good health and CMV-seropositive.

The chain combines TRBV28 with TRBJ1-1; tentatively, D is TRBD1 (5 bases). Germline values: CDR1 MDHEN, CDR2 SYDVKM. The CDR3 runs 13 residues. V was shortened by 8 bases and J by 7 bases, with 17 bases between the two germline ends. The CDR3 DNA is TGTGCCAGCCGGGACGGAATGGGACTTGAAGCTTTCTTT. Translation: CASRDGMGLEAFF.

DNA of the CDR3: TGTGCCAGTAGTACCCCGCCCCGGCGGAGTAATGAAAAACTGTTTTTT. This translates into CASSTPPRRSNEKLFF. V gene TRBV19 combines with J gene TRBJ1-4; D is unresolved. V was cut by 4 bases and J by 4 bases, with 16 bases left in between. Germline V gene sequence: CDR1 LNHDA, CDR2 SQIVND (reference sequence). The CDR3 runs 16 residues.

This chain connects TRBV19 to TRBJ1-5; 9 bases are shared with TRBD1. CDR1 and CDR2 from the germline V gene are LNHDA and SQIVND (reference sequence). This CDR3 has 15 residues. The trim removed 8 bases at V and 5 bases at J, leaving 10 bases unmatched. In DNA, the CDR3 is TGTGCCAGTCGCCCGACGGGACAGGGATATCAGCCCCAGCATTTT. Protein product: CASRPTGQGYQPQHF.

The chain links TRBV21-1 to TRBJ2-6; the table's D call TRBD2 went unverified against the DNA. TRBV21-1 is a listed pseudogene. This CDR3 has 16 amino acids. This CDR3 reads CAGGLAGGPGANGLTF. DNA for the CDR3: TGTGCCGGGGGACTAGCGGGGGGGCCTGGGGCCAACGGCCTGACTTTC.

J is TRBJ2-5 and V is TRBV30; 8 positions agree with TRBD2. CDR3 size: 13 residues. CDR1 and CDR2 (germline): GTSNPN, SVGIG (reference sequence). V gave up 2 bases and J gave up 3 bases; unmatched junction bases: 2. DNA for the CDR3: TGTGCCTGGAGTACGGGAGGGGAAGAGACCCAGTACTTC. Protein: CAWSTGGEETQYF.

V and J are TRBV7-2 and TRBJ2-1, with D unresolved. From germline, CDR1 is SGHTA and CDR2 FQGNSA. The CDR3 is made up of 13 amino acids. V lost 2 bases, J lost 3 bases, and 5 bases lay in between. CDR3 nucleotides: TGTGCCAGCAGCTTATCGTTCTACAATGAGCAGTTCTTC. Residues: CASSLSFYNEQFF.

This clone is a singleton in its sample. CDR3 sequence reads: CASTPGGQLFYGYTF. CDR3 coding DNA: TGTGCCAGCACCCCCGGGGGACAGCTCTTCTATGGCTACACCTTC. J is TRBJ1-2 and V is TRBV28, with 7 bases fitting TRBD1. Germline lookup yields CDR1 MDHEN and CDR2 SYDVKM. The CDR3 has 15 residues. J lost 4 bases, V lost 7 bases, and 12 bases had no gene match.

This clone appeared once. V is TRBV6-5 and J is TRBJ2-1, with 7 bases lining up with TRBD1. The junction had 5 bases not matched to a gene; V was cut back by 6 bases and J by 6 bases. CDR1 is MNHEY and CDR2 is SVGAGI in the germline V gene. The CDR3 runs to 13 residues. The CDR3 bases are TGTGCCAGCAGGATGACAGGGATCAATGAGCAGTTCTTC. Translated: CASRMTGINEQFF.

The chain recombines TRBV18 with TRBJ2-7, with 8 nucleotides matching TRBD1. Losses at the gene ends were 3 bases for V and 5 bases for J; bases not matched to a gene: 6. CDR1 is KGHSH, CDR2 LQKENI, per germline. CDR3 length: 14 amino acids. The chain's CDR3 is CASSPGQGGHEQYF. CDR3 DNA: TGTGCCAGCTCACCCGGACAGGGCGGCCACGAGCAGTACTTC.